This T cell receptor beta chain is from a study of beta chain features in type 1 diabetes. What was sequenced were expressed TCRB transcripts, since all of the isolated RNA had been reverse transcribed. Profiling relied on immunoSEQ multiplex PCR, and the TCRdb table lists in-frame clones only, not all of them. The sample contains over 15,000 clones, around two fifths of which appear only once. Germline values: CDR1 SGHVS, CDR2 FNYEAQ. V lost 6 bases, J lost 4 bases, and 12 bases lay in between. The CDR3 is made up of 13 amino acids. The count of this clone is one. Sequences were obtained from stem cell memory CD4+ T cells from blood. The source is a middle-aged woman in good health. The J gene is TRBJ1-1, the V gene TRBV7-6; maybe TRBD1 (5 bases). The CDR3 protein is CASRRGGSTEAFF. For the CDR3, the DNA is TGTGCCAGCAGACGGGGGGGGAGCACTGAAGCTTTCTTT.